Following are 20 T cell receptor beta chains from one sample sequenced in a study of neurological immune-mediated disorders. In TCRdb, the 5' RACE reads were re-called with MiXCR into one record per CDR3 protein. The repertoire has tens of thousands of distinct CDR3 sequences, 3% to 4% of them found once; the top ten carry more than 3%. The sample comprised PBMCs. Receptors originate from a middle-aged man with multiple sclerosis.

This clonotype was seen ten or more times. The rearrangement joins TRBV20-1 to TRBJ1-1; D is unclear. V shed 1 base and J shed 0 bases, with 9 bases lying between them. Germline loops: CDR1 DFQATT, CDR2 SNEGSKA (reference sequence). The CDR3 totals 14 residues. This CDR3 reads CSARVNAMNTEAFF. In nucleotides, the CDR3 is TGCAGTGCTAGAGTCAACGCCATGAACACTGAAGCTTTCTTT.

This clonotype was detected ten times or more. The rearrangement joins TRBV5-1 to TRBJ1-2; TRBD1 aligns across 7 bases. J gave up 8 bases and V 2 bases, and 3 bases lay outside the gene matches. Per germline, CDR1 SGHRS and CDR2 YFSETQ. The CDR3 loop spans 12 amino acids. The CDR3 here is CASSFQGDGYTF. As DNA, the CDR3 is TGCGCCAGCAGCTTCCAGGGGGACGGCTACACCTTC.

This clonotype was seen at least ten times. CDR3 coding DNA: TGTGCCAGCAGCATTGGGGGGGGCGGTGAGCAGTTCTTC. Residues: CASSIGGGGEQFF. This chain joins TRBV9 and TRBJ2-1; D may be TRBD2 (7 bases). V was clipped by 4 bases and J by 9 bases, with 14 bases between them. The germline gives CDR1 SGDLS, CDR2 YYNGEE. The CDR3 runs to 13 residues.

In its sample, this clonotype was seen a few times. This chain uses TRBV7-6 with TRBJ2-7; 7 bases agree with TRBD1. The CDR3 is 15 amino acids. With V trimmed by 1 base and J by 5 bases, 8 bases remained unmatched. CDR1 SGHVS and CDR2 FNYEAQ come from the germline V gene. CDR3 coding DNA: TGTGCCAGCAGCTTAGGAACAGGGGCGTTGGACGAGCAGTACTTC. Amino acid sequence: CASSLGTGALDEQYF. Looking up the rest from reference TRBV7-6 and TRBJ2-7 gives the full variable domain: GAGVSQSPRYKVTKRGQDVALRCDPISGHVSLYWYRQALGQGPEFLTYFNYEAQQDKSGLPNDRFSAERPEGSISTLTIQRTEQRDSAMYRCASSLGTGALDEQYFGPGTRLTVT.

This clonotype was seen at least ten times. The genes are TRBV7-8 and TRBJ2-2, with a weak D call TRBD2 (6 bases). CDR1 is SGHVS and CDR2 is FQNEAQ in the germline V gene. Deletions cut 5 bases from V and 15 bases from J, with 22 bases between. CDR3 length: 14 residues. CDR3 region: CASSHWGVLAGLFF. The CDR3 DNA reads TGTGCCAGCAGCCATTGGGGGGTTCTTGCCGGGTTGTTTTTT.

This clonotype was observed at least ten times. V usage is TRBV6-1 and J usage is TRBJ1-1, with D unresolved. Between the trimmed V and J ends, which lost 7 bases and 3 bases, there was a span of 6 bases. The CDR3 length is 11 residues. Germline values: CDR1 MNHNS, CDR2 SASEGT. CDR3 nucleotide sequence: TGTGCCAGCATTAGGGACACTGAAGCTTTCTTT. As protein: CASIRDTEAFF.

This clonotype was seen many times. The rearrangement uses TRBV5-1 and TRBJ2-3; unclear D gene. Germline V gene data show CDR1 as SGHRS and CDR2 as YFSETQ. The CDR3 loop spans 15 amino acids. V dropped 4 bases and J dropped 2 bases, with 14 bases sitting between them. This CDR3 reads CASSPGPADTDTQYF. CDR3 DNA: TGCGCCAGCAGCCCGGGCCCGGCGGACACAGATACGCAGTATTTT.

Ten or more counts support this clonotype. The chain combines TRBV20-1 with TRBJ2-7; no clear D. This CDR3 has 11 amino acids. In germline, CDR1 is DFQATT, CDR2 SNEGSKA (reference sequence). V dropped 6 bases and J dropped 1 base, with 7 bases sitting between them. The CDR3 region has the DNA TGCAGTGCCGCTTTATCCTACGAGCAGTACTTC. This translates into CSAALSYEQYF.

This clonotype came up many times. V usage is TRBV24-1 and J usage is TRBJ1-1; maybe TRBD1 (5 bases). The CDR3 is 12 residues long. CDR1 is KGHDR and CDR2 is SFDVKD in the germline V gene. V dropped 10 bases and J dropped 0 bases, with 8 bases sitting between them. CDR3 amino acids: CATTGLNTEAFF. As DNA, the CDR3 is TGTGCCACTACAGGCCTGAACACTGAAGCTTTCTTT.

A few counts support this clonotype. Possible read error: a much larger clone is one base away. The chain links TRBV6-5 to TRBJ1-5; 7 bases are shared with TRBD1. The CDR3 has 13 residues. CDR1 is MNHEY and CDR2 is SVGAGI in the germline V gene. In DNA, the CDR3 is TGTGCCAGCAGACAGGGGTTCAATCAGCACCAGCATTTT. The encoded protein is CASRQGFNQHQHF.

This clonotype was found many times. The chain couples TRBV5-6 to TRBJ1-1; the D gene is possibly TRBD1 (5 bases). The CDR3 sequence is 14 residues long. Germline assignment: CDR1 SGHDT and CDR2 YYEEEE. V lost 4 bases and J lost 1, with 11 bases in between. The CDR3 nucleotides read TGTGCCAGCAGCGATGACAGTGCGAACACTGAAGCTTTCTTT. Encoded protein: CASSDDSANTEAFF. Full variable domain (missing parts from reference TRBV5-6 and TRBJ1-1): DAGVTQSPTHLIKTRGQQVTLRCSPKSGHDTVSWYQQALGQGPQFIFQYYEEEERQRGNFPDRFSGHQFPNYSSELNVNALLLGDSALYLCASSDDSANTEAFFGQGTRLTVV.

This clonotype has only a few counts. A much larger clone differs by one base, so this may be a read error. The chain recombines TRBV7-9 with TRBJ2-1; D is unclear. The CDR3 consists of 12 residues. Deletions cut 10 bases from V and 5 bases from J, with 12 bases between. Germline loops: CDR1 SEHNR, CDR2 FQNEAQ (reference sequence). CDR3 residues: CANNGRNNEQFF. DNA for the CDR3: TGTGCCAACAACGGGCGGAACAATGAGCAGTTCTTC.

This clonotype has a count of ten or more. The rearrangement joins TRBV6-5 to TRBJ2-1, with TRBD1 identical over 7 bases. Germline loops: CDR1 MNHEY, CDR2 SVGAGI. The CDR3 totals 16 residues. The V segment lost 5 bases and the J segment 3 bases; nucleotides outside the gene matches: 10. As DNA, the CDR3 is TGTGCCAGCAGTAGAGGGACAGAGTACAACTACAATGAGCAGTTCTTC. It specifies CASSRGTEYNYNEQFF.

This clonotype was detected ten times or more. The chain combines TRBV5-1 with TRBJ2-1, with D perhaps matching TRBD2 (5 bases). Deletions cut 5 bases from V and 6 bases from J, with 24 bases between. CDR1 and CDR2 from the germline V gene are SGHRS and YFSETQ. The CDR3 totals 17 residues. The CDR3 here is CASSARPAGVAGNEQFF. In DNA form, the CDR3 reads TGCGCCAGCAGTGCTAGGCCCGCCGGGGTAGCTGGCAATGAGCAGTTCTTC.

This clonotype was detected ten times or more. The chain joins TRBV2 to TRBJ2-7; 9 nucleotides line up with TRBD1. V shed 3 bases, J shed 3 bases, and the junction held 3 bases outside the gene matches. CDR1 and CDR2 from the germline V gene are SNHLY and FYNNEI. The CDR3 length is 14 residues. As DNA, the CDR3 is TGTGCCAGCAGTGACCAGGGACAGGGCTACGAGCAGTACTTC. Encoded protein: CASSDQGQGYEQYF.

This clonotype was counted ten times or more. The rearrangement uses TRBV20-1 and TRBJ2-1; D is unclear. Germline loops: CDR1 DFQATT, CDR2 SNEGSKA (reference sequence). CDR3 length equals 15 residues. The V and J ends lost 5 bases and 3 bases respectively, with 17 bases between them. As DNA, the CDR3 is TGCAGTGCTGGAAACATTAGGAGTGTCTACAATGAGCAGTTCTTC. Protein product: CSAGNIRSVYNEQFF.

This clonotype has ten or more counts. CDR3 sequence reads: CASSHSGGTDTQYF. The DNA for the CDR3 is TGCGCCAGCAGCCATTCGGGAGGCACAGATACGCAGTATTTT. The chain couples TRBV5-1 to TRBJ2-3, with D possibly being TRBD2 (6 bases). Looked up from germline, CDR1 is SGHRS and CDR2 is YFSETQ. Trimming stripped 4 bases from V and 1 base from J, with 10 bases between. CDR3 length: 14 amino acids.

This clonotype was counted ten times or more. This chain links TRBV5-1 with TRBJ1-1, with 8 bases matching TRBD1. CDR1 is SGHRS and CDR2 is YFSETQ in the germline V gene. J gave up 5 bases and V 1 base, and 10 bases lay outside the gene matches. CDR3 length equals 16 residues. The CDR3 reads CASSLPFGQGGTEAFF. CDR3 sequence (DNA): TGCGCCAGCAGCTTGCCCTTCGGACAGGGAGGGACTGAAGCTTTCTTT.

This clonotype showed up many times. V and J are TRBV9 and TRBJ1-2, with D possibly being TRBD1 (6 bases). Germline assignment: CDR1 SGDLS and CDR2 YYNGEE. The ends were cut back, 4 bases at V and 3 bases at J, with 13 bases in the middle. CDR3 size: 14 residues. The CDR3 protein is CASSFRPGDYGYTF. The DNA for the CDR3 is TGTGCCAGCAGCTTCAGACCAGGGGACTATGGCTACACCTTC.

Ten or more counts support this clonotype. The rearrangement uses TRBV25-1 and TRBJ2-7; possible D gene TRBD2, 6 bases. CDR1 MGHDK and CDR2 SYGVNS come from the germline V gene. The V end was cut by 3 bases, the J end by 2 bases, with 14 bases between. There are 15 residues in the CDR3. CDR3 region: CASSDAGGSPYEQYF. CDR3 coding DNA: TGTGCCAGCAGTGATGCCGGGGGTTCGCCCTACGAGCAGTACTTC.